This TCR beta chain was obtained from a study of identical twins (TCRdb year 2016). About the study as a whole: The study deep-sequenced TCR alpha and beta repertoires from monozygotic twins, unrelated adults of various ages and cord blood to test whether fetal clonotypes persist. To rule out contamination, the twin experiments were replicated at different times with different library preparation protocols. The study at large found these results: Abundant cord blood beta clonotypes carried fewer insertions; young adult naive repertoires showed a weaker similar trend, while memory repertoires showed none. Recombination models systematically underestimated out-of-frame TCR alpha sharing in monozygotic twins but agreed with sharing between unrelated individuals. Invariant T cells such as MAIT and iNKT could partly confound zero-insertion analyses, although diverse VJ usage argued against such confounding for most clonotypes. Compared with coincidental sharing between unrelated individuals, an excess of low generation-probability sequences was observed among out-of-frame TCR alpha sequences shared between twins. Conclusions relied on cross-sectional statistical analysis, since the same donors could not be followed over many years. The excess sharing between twins in beta out-of-frame sequences was weaker because fewer shared sequences reduced the signal-to-noise ratio.

All donors were healthy Caucasians. A few counts support this clonotype. Its antigen is still unknown. Base qualities are not provided; no much larger clone lies one nucleotide away. Reading the germline V gene gives CDR1 ENHRY and CDR2 SYGVKD. Germline trimming amounts to 2 bases on V and 4 bases on J, with 1 as the count of junction bases outside the gene matches. The CDR3 runs 14 amino acids, cysteine and phenylalanine included. The CDR3 DNA has 42 bases and is translated from base 1. The library came from 5' RACE. The instrument given in TCRdb is Illumina HiSeq 2000. Template switching introduced a universal primer binding site; the final cDNA contained a unique molecular identifier, enabling accurate counting of TCR cDNA molecules. Specific primers in the conserved constant-segment region were used to synthesize first-strand cDNA for the TCR alpha and beta chains. Each cDNA library was double barcoded, with a SMART-Mk sample barcode plus Illumina barcodes, to control for contamination. TruSeq adapter sequences, together with Illumina sample barcodes, were added in two successive PCR steps. The Illumina HiSeq platform was used with custom primers to sequence TCR alpha and beta cDNA libraries. The study's processing was this. Unique molecular identifiers were extracted from raw reads with MiGEC, and CDR3 positions were determined with MiXCR. Recombination models were inferred per individual with the repgenHMM and IGoR tools using an EM algorithm. Shared clonotypes were analyzed with the tcR package in R, and sharing was normalized by the product of cloneset sizes. Out-of-frame nonproductive sequences were analyzed to study raw recombination free of thymic and clonal selection effects. TCRdb cleaned the public reads at Q25 with fastp, built clones with MiXCR and kept in-frame beta chains. For every CDR3 protein sequence, its rows merge into one entry that carries the most common genes and DNA. The V and J calls and clone size come from TCRdb's table, not from the authors' own analysis. The sample records some 1,700,000 distinct CDR3 sequences, under 35% of which are singletons. Of the sample, over 0.25% is held by the ten largest clones.

The source material was cord blood. The sequence is built from TRBV10-3 and TRBJ2-3; TRBD1 aligns with 9 central bases. The TCR sequence derives from a newborn girl in good health. The DNA is TGTGCCATCAGTGAGGGGACAGGGCCAGATACGCAGTATTTT. It encodes CAISEGTGPDTQYF.